This TCR beta chain was identified during a study of cytomegalovirus exposure and HLA in healthy donors (TCRdb year 2017). Study-level background: According to an earlier analysis of around 600 of the donors, about 190 million T cells yielded 90 million to 130 million unique TCR beta sequences and about 300 Gb of sequence data. An early release that covered about 640 HLA-typed donors contained about 300 gigabases of sequencing data and 70 million to 100 million unique TCR sequences. Among the roughly 400 genotyped donors, around 79% belonged to the genetic ancestry cluster associated with self-reported Caucasian donors. The aim of the study was to test whether cataloging public T cell receptors could identify signatures of past pathogen exposure. The T cell repertoires of 550 to 850 subjects were profiled by immunosequencing and related to cytomegalovirus serostatus. Besides the first cohort of approximately 670 subjects, a separate validation cohort made up of roughly 120 different subjects was used. To predict cytomegalovirus infection status, the study brought together high-throughput TCR immunosequencing, statistical association of individual TCRs with disease status, and machine learning. A later analysis re-analyzed previously published TCR beta repertoires from 660 or so donors and added high-resolution HLA genotyping to study TCR occurrence patterns. Rather than using new phenotypic data, the later analysis identified candidate immune exposures from TCR beta sequences and from how often those sequences occurred across donors. An earlier analysis of fewer than 750 of the donors used high-throughput TCR beta sequencing to judge whether each TCR beta V gene segment behaved as functional or pseudogenic. Donor age, sex, ethnicity and CMV serostatus were compiled alongside the repertoire data. Genome-wide SNP genotypes for about 65% of the 666 donors were used in a later genetic analysis, which treated that subset as a discovery cohort. Every repertoire in the discovery cohort had been generated on one and the same sequencing platform. Class I and class II HLA loci were covered by the typing at four-digit resolution. Typing coverage differed by locus: A, B, C, DRB1 and DQB1 were typed in roughly 629-630 donors, DQA1 in about 550, DPA1 in over 600, and DPB1 in 450 to 490. Four or five DR-DQ haplotypes were treated as single units for association and clustering because of strong linkage in the cohort. Among around 400 genotyped donors of the cohort, an average of around 250,000 unique TCR beta nucleotide sequences was sequenced per donor, of which 15% to 20% were non-productive.

On the study overall, not on this receptor specifically: The classifier was reported to diagnose cytomegalovirus status with high specificity and sensitivity in both the original cohort and the validation cohort. The earlier analysis of about 600 of the donors excluded some 15 rarely observed V segments, including chromosome 9 orphons, because counts were too low. A further reported finding was that TCR beta sequences accurately predicted the HLA-A and HLA-B alleles for most subjects in the first cohort. Some IMGT-functional V segments, including TRBV6-2 and TRBV6-3, could not be told apart with the 87-base-pair reads, so those segments were excluded. Immune exposure information for the cohort was limited to CMV serostatus. Most TCR sequences were observed very rarely across donors, whereas some public TCRs were present in many individuals. Because HLA typing was missing for some donors at each locus, association tests included only the typed subset. The study listed 150 to 200 TCR beta chains as associated with cytomegalovirus. In vitro tests confirmed that a few of the cytomegalovirus-associated TCR beta chains recognize cytomegalovirus antigens. In a later analysis, the rate of TCR association differed among HLA loci, with DRB1 alleles having the most associated TCRs and HLA-C alleles having the fewest. A later analysis reported that several top co-occurrence clusters appeared linked to parvovirus B19, influenza, CMV and Epstein-Barr virus. An earlier analysis of approximately 570 of the donors showed that most TCR beta V segments appeared in productive rearrangements either about 87% or about 30% of the time, which broadly matched IMGT annotations. Specific HLA alleles were associated with around 18,000 TCR beta sequences at a false discovery rate of 0.05 in a later analysis. According to a later analysis, most CMV-associated TCR beta chains appeared to be HLA-restricted, and the HLA associations seemed to be driven largely by CMV exposure. Strong co-occurrence of HLA alleles, especially DR and DQ, made assigning TCR associations to individual alleles difficult. The sequencing pipeline was judged likely to have produced a cluster of highly shared sequence variants as a technical artifact. A later analysis found that HLA-associated TCR beta chains were more clonally expanded and had lower generation probabilities than equally common non-associated chains. Linkage disequilibrium might explain the correlated functional status among segregating V segments, but an unknown experimental factor could not be ruled out. In a later genetic analysis, fewer N-insertions in productive TCRs were reported among donors in an Asian-associated ancestry cluster than the roughly 700-donor mean. V-gene and J-gene trimming of TCR beta chains was associated with a missense DCLRE1C variant in a later genetic analysis, and the association was replicated in an independent cohort. This cohort had only TCR beta chains sequenced, and the lack of alpha or paired-chain data limited which features could be detected. It was suggested by the authors that the approach could potentially be generalized to other disease states and immunological phenotypes. Presence/absence analyses assumed roughly uniform sequencing depth across donors, an assumption that may not hold.

Library prep was done by the immunoSEQ multiplex PCR assay. For the multiplex PCR, a mixture combining 60 forward primers for TCR Vbeta segments and 13 reverse primers for TCR Jbeta segments was used. A multiplex PCR assay on genomic DNA amplified the CDR3 region of rearranged TCR beta genes. The Illumina HiSeq System was used to sequence the amplified TCR beta libraries as 87-base-pair reads. From the authors' description of their analysis: A later analysis tallied around 80 million unique TCR beta chains across the 666 repertoires, and some 12 million of those chains were shared by two or more donors. A nearest-neighbor algorithm error-corrected the raw reads and collapsed the reads into unique sequences, merging closely related sequences to remove PCR and sequencing errors. V, D and J gene segments were assigned by aligning CDR3 sequences to IMGT reference sequences. Each retained sequence needed at least a six-nucleotide match to both a V gene segment and a J gene segment. A rearrangement was called productive if the CDR3 had no stop codons and remained in frame with V and J, and every other rearrangement was called non-productive. CDR3 was defined by IMGT convention, running from the second conserved V-encoded cysteine to the conserved J-encoded phenylalanine. The earlier analysis of fewer than 700 of the donors excluded sequences that lacked an unambiguous match to a single V gene segment. An earlier analysis of several hundred of the donors classified V segments as functional when productive rearrangements were above 56.7% and as segregating when the standard deviation between donors was above 5%. A statistical classification framework was built to diagnose cytomegalovirus status from the catalog of TCR beta chain sequences. In a later analysis, V and J genes were assigned by comparing TCR nucleotide sequences against IMGT/GENE-DB human TR gene sequences. A later analysis assigned CDR3 sequences and most-parsimonious VDJ recombination scenarios with the TCRdist pipeline. A later analysis defined each TCR beta chain by its CDR3 amino acid sequence plus V-gene family, and excluded reads lacking a unique V-gene family. As a way to deal with suspected cross-contamination and a sequencing artifact, a later analysis dropped nearly 600 nucleotide sequences that were highly shared and had low generation probability. For each public chain, a later analysis derived a clonal expansion index from normalized ranks of inferred template counts within each repertoire. In a later analysis, generation probabilities were computed with a VDJ recombination model fitted to out-of-frame rearrangements, and the resulting probabilities were checked against IGoR. In a later analysis, hypergeometric tests were used to score TCR-TCR, TCR-HLA and TCR-CMV co-occurrence, with a repertoire-size bias correction applied to TCR pairs. To estimate false discovery rates, a later analysis permuted the HLA or CMV assignments 20 times. A later analysis grouped co-occurring TCRs with DBSCAN, adding TCRdist sequence similarity when clustering within HLA-allele-positive subsets. Repertoires with fewer than 30,000 or more than 120,000 public chains were left out of co-occurrence clustering, as were roughly five repertoires with anomalous nucleotide sharing. The clones in this table, taken by TCRdb from immuneACCESS, are in-frame only. Not every clone is retained; where verified, under half of the shortfall comes from an unresolved V gene, and the cause of the rest is unknown. V and J calls and clone size follow that table, whereas D and trimming were derived from the DNA. In this sample the table shows some 180,000 clones, around 74% of which occur a single time. Of the sample, roughly 2.8% is held by the ten largest clones.

The cohort was made up of 650 to 700 healthy bone marrow donors. Cohort members were all nominally healthy when sampled, although unrecorded immune exposures were likely present. The donor was CMV seronegative and was included in the group of approximately 350 seronegative cohort members. A peripheral blood sample was provided by each donor, and peripheral blood mononuclear cells were used for TCR beta sequencing. Genomic DNA was extracted from the blood cell samples with the Qiagen DNeasy Blood Extraction Kit. The CDR3 covers 19 residues, taking in both the cysteine and the phenylalanine. The read is trimmed to its CDR3 DNA, 57 bases read in frame from base 1. The germline V gene encodes CDR1 LNHDA and CDR2 SQIVND (reference sequence). Relative to germline, V is 1 base shorter and J is 0 bases shorter, with 19 bases between their ends. To note about this clone: Its antigen specificity is not known. No clone much larger than this one lies a single base away; base qualities are absent.

Sequencing was done on a sample of PBMCs. This TCR came from a male donor in good health and CMV-seronegative. The sequence links TRBV19 to TRBJ1-5; possibly the D gene is TRBD1, per 5 matching bases. The DNA sequence follows: TGTGCCAGTAGTATAGCGGCAGGGATGACGACCTTTAGCAATCAGCCCCAGCATTTT. This codes for CASSIAAGMTTFSNQPQHF.